This is a list of T cell receptor beta chains from one sample in a study of OX40 agonist ivuxolimab in advanced cancers. The repertoire was sequenced with immunoSEQ multiplex PCR; TCRdb's copy has only in-frame clones and lacks some. The table shows about 100,000 clones, with approximately 94% occurring only once. The sequenced sample was CD4+ or CD8+ T cells sorted from blood, obtained in a trial of the OX40 agonist ivuxolimab. These receptors originate from an adult with an advanced solid tumor such as melanoma, head and neck, liver or kidney cancer. CDR3s include the opening cysteine and the closing phenylalanine or tryptophan. D genes are given only for firm matches. Rows give clone size only sometimes, using once, few, many, or a class for an expanded clone.

J gene | clone size | V gene | D gene | CDR3 protein | CDR3 DNA
TRBJ1-1 | once | TRBV25-1 | . | CASSEYGDQAFF | TGTGCCAGCAGTGAATATGGGGATCAAGCTTTCTTT
TRBJ2-5 | . | TRBV27 | . | CASSLFGGEETQYF | TGTGCCAGCAGTTTATTCGGCGGGGAAGAGACCCAGTACTTC
TRBJ2-2 | . | TRBV27 | . | CASSLLAGQTTGELFF | TGTGCCAGCAGTTTATTGGCAGGGCAGACCACCGGGGAGCTGTTTTTT
TRBJ2-1 | . | TRBV10-3 | TRBD2 | CAISETVAGGRNEQFF | TGTGCCATCAGTGAGACGGTGGCGGGAGGGCGCAATGAGCAGTTCTTC
TRBJ1-2 | . | TRBV27 | TRBD1 | CASTTHTGASLNYGYTF | TGTGCCAGCACCACCCACACAGGGGCGTCGTTAAACTATGGCTACACCTTC
TRBJ2-3 | . | TRBV4-1 | . | CASTPQEHATTQYF | TGCGCCAGCACACCGCAGGAGCATGCTACTACGCAGTATTTT
TRBJ1-4 | . | TRBV29-1 | . | CSVSDSSNEKLFF | TGCAGCGTTTCAGACAGCTCTAATGAAAAACTGTTTTTT
TRBJ1-2 | . | TRBV5-6 | TRBD1 | CASSLGTGWNYGYTF | TGTGCCAGCAGCTTGGGGACAGGGTGGAACTATGGCTACACCTTC
TRBJ2-2 | few | TRBV4-1 | TRBD2 | CASSQRAGNTGELFF | TGCGCCAGCAGCCAAAGAGCGGGAAACACCGGGGAGCTGTTTTTT
TRBJ1-1 | . | TRBV6-5 | . | CASSLGRLNTEAFF | TGTGCCAGTAGCCTGGGACGGCTGAACACTGAAGCTTTCTTT
TRBJ1-4 | . | TRBV7-8 | . | CASSSRGPNEKLFF | TGTGCCAGCAGCTCTAGGGGACCTAATGAAAAACTGTTTTTT
TRBJ2-1 | . | TRBV7-9 | TRBD2 | CASSLRLAGGNNEQFF | TGTGCCAGCAGCTTAAGACTAGCGGGAGGGAACAATGAGCAGTTCTTC
TRBJ2-3 | . | TRBV27 | . | CASSSVTGRGDTQYF | TGTGCCAGCAGTTCAGTGACAGGGAGGGGAGATACGCAGTATTTT
TRBJ2-7 | . | TRBV29-1 | . | CSVRPTYYEQYF | TGCAGCGTTAGGCCGACCTATTACGAGCAGTACTTC
TRBJ2-1 | . | TRBV27 | . | CASSLYASDEQFF | TGTGCCAGCAGTTTGTATGCTAGCGACGAGCAGTTCTTC
TRBJ1-6 | . | TRBV15 | . | CATSTKEGLNNSPLHF | TGTGCCACCAGCACCAAAGAGGGCCTTAATAATTCACCCCTCCACTTT
TRBJ2-3 | . | TRBV9 | TRBD1 | CASSPRDRRDTQYF | TGTGCCAGCAGCCCTCGGGACAGACGAGATACGCAGTATTTT
TRBJ2-7 | once | TRBV5-1 | TRBD2 | CASRGTSALEQYF | TGCGCCAGCCGTGGGACTAGCGCTCTCGAGCAGTACTTC
TRBJ1-1 | once | TRBV29-1 | . | CSVSIWGARTEAFF | TGCAGCGTCTCAATATGGGGGGCAAGGACTGAAGCTTTCTTT
TRBJ1-1 | . | TRBV19 | . | CASSITPGPQLGAFF | TGTGCCAGTAGTATTACTCCGGGACCCCAGTTAGGAGCTTTCTTT
TRBJ2-7 | once | TRBV7-2 | TRBD2 | CASSSRALAGGQEQYF | TGTGCCAGCAGCTCCCGAGCTTTAGCGGGGGGGCAAGAGCAGTACTTC
TRBJ1-1 | . | TRBV9 | . | CASSLTGARASEAFF | TGTGCCAGCAGCCTAACTGGGGCCAGGGCCTCCGAAGCTTTCTTT
TRBJ2-1 | once | TRBV27 | TRBD2 | CASSSEREGRLNEQFF | TGTGCCAGCAGCTCCGAGCGGGAGGGCCGTTTGAATGAGCAGTTCTTC
TRBJ1-2 | . | TRBV2 | . | CATLNQQGNYGYTF | TGTGCCACTCTAAACCAACAGGGAAACTATGGCTACACCTTC
TRBJ2-4 | . | TRBV2 | . | CASSEGGTLAKNIQYF | TGTGCCAGCAGTGAGGGGGGAACTCTAGCCAAAAACATTCAGTACTTC
TRBJ2-7 | once | TRBV28 | . | CASSATDLSGTGLEQYF | TGTGCCAGTTCTGCGACCGACCTTTCCGGAACAGGGCTGGAGCAGTACTTC
TRBJ2-7 | . | TRBV19 | . | CATSVSWGYEQYF | TGTGCCACCTCAGTGTCGTGGGGTTACGAGCAGTACTTC
TRBJ1-2 | . | TRBV29-1 | . | CSVEDDWGGTVNGYTF | TGCAGCGTTGAAGACGATTGGGGAGGGACTGTAAATGGCTACACCTTC
TRBJ2-1 | . | TRBV28 | TRBD2 | CASSLYGLAASINEQFF | TGTGCCAGCAGTTTATACGGACTAGCGGCTTCCATCAATGAGCAGTTCTTC
TRBJ2-7 | . | TRBV25-1 | TRBD1 | CASRAGTGPYEQYF | TGTGCCAGCAGAGCCGGGACAGGGCCCTACGAGCAGTACTTC
TRBJ1-6 | . | TRBV6-5 | . | CASSYSNLGNSPLHF | TGTGCCAGCAGTTACTCGAATCTGGGGAATTCACCCCTCCACTTT
TRBJ1-6 | . | TRBV11-2 | . | CASSRPTFKPGQSYSPLHF | TGTGCCAGCAGCCGACCTACCTTCAAACCGGGACAATCTTATTCACCCCTCCACTTT
TRBJ1-2 | . | TRBV27 | . | CASTGITGTGYTF | TGTGCCAGCACCGGGATTACAGGGACTGGCTACACCTTC
TRBJ2-1 | . | TRBV14 | . | CASSLLNLWGEQFF | TGTGCCAGCAGCCTACTTAATCTCTGGGGTGAGCAGTTCTTC
TRBJ1-6 | . | TRBV13 | . | CASSSYGLNNSPLHF | TGTGCCAGCAGCAGCTATGGACTGAATAATTCACCCCTCCACTTT
TRBJ2-3 | . | TRBV28 | TRBD1 | CASRPRTGGNTDTQYF | TGTGCCAGCAGACCCCGGACAGGGGGCAACACAGATACGCAGTATTTT
TRBJ1-2 | . | TRBV6-5 | . | CASSYPGGYGYTF | TGTGCCAGCAGTTACCCCGGGGGCTATGGCTACACCTTC
TRBJ2-1 | . | TRBV7-9 | . | CASSPHPRVRGKYNEQFF | TGTGCCAGCAGCCCGCACCCCCGAGTGAGGGGAAAGTACAATGAGCAGTTCTTC
TRBJ2-3 | . | TRBV7-8 | . | CASSSRGGDTQYF | TGTGCCAGCAGCTCTAGGGGGGGAGATACGCAGTATTTT
TRBJ2-7 | . | TRBV27 | . | CASRGFPSYEQYF | TGTGCCAGCAGGGGATTCCCCTCCTACGAGCAGTACTTC
TRBJ1-3 | . | TRBV7-6 | . | CASSQSSRGNTIYF | TGTGCCAGCAGCCAGTCGTCTCGGGGTAACACCATATATTTT
TRBJ1-4 | . | TRBV25-1 | TRBD1 | CASAPGGDRESEKLFF | TGTGCCAGCGCCCCTGGAGGGGACAGGGAGTCTGAAAAACTGTTTTTT
TRBJ2-5 | . | TRBV10-1 | . | CASSSVASGRETQYF | TGCGCCAGCAGCTCGGTAGCATCAGGAAGAGAGACCCAGTACTTC
TRBJ1-1 | . | TRBV5-6 | . | CASSFGADEAFF | TGTGCCAGCAGCTTTGGGGCAGACGAAGCTTTCTTT
TRBJ2-7 | . | TRBV19 | TRBD2 | CASSPGRAYEQYF | TGTGCCAGTAGTCCGGGGAGGGCCTACGAGCAGTACTTC
TRBJ1-5 | . | TRBV6-1 | . | CAVGVAGFNQPQHF | TGTGCCGTCGGGGTGGCAGGGTTTAATCAGCCCCAGCATTTT
TRBJ2-3 | . | TRBV20-1 | . | CSGLWEDTQYF | TGCAGTGGGCTGTGGGAAGATACGCAGTATTTT
TRBJ1-5 | . | TRBV19 | . | CASRWGSYSNQPQHF | TGTGCCAGTAGGTGGGGCAGTTATAGCAATCAGCCCCAGCATTTT
TRBJ2-1 | . | TRBV10-1 | TRBD2 | CASGGLAGDEQFF | TGCGCCAGCGGGGGACTAGCTGGGGATGAGCAGTTCTTC
TRBJ2-3 | . | TRBV11-2 | . | CASSLSGPDTQYF | TGTGCCAGCAGCTTATCGGGGCCAGATACGCAGTATTTT